These T cell receptor beta chains were read from a single sample in a study of cytotoxic CD8 clonotypes in ibrutinib-treated CLL. Only in-frame clones appear in the TCRdb table, and some are missing; sequencing was by immunoSEQ multiplex PCR. Altogether around 130,000 clones are present, under 90% being singletons, with the ten largest covering less than 4%. The starting material was PBMCs, obtained after 24 months of ibrutinib treatment. Receptor source: a human donor with chronic lymphocytic leukemia. The CDR3 runs from the conserved cysteine through the conserved F or W. The order of the fields is J gene, D gene, clone size, V gene, CDR3 protein, CDR3 DNA. A D gene is named only where the DNA matches it firmly. A row's size may be missing; if present it is once, few, many or a size class.

TRBJ2-1 TRBD1 few TRBV19 CASSKTTGTGLNEQFF TGTGCCAGTAGCAAGACGACCGGGACAGGGTTGAATGAGCAGTTCTTC
TRBJ2-7 TRBD1 once TRBV12-5 CASGLGQGSYEQYF TGTGCTAGTGGTTTGGGACAGGGTAGCTACGAGCAGTACTTC
TRBJ1-2 TRBD1 few TRBV5-1 CASSLLTGEDGYTF TGCGCCAGCAGCTTGTTAACAGGGGAGGATGGCTACACCTTC
TRBJ2-7 NA NA TRBV19 CASSLQVSGEQYF TGTGCCAGTAGCTTACAGGTTTCAGGCGAGCAGTACTTC
TRBJ2-1 TRBD1 NA TRBV28 CASRPTLGLQGSNEQFF TGTGCCAGCAGGCCGACGTTAGGGTTACAGGGGTCAAATGAGCAGTTCTTC
TRBJ1-1 NA few TRBV6-1 CASSGTGTTEAFF TGTGCCAGCAGTGGAACAGGGACCACTGAAGCTTTCTTT
TRBJ1-2 NA NA TRBV6-1 CASSEGNRRVF TGTGCCAGCAGTGAAGGAAACCGGAGGGTCTTC
TRBJ1-3 NA NA TRBV15 CATSRDPSGGRNTIYF TGTGCCACCAGCAGAGATCCCTCGGGGGGAAGGAACACCATATATTTT
TRBJ2-7 NA few TRBV27 CASSWFPPSSYEQYF TGTGCCAGCAGTTGGTTTCCGCCCAGCTCCTACGAGCAGTACTTC
TRBJ2-1 TRBD2 NA TRBV12-5 CASGQGGVTEQFF TGTGCTAGTGGGCAGGGAGGGGTCACTGAGCAGTTCTTC
TRBJ1-3 NA NA TRBV7-8 CASSLAFEARGNTIYF TGTGCCAGCAGCTTAGCGTTCGAGGCTAGGGGAAACACCATATATTTT
TRBJ2-1 NA NA TRBV12-5 CASGLVGYSSYNEQFF TGTGCTAGTGGTTTGGTAGGGTATAGCTCCTACAATGAGCAGTTCTTC
TRBJ1-3 NA NA TRBV6-1 CASSADTHSGNTIYF TGTGCCAGCAGCGCCGACACGCACTCTGGAAACACCATATATTTT
TRBJ1-1 NA NA TRBV7-9 CASSLGLLNTEAFF TGTGCCAGCAGCTTAGGACTCCTGAACACTGAAGCTTTCTTT
TRBJ1-2 TRBD1 NA TRBV30 CAWTRQGNYGYTF TGTGCCTGGACTAGACAGGGGAACTATGGCTACACCTTC
TRBJ2-3 TRBD2 NA TRBV6-1 CASGIAGGTDTQYF TGTGCCAGCGGTATAGCGGGGGGAACAGATACGCAGTATTTT
TRBJ1-6 NA NA TRBV11-2 CASSGFSSYNSPLHF TGTGCCAGCAGCGGTTTCAGCTCCTATAATTCACCCCTCCACTTT
TRBJ1-2 TRBD1 NA TRBV4-3 CASSQERTGLIYGYTF TGCGCCAGCAGCCAAGAGCGGACAGGCCTCATCTATGGCTACACCTTC
TRBJ2-7 NA NA TRBV21-1 CASSCRGRGEQYF TGTGCCAGCAGCTGCCGAGGCAGGGGTGAGCAGTACTTC
TRBJ2-3 TRBD1 NA TRBV4-1 CASSQQGARADTQYF TGCGCCAGCAGCCAACAGGGGGCTCGGGCGGATACGCAGTATTTT